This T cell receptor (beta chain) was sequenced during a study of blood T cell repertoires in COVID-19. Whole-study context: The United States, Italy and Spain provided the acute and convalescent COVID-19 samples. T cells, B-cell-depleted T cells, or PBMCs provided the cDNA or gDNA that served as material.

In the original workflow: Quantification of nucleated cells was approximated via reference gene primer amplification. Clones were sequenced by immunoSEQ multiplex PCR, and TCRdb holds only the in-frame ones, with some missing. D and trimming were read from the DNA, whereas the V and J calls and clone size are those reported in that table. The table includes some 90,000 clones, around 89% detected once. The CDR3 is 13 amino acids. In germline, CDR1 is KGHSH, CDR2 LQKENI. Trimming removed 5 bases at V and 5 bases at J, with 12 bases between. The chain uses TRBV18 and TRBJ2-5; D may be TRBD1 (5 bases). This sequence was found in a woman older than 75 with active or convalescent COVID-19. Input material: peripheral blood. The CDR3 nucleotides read TGTGCCAGCTCATCCAGGGTTGAGGAGACCCAGTACTTC. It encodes CASSSRVEETQYF.